This T cell receptor beta chain was found in a study of blood T cells in healthy people across ages. Study results and caveats: Researchers said unsorted PBMCs prevented a conclusive naive versus antigen-experienced comparison. Getting older went along with TCR beta diversity per million T cells dropping roughly linearly.

The second PCR ran about 7 to 12 cycles with a sample-barcoded 5' primer and J-beta primers. From the 5' RACE reads, TCRdb called clonotypes with MiXCR, one entry per CDR3 protein. The table includes 1.2 million to 1.5 million distinct CDR3 sequences, 55% to 75% detected once. A note on this clonotype: The target antigen is unknown.

Germline V CDR1 and CDR2: SNHLY, FYNNEI. The CDR3 length is 13 residues. The receptor was isolated from a man younger than 30 in good health. This chain connects TRBV2 to TRBJ2-4, with TRBD2 as a possible D gene (5 bases). With the DNA end fitting TRBJ2-7 better, the J assignment may be wrong. The specimen sequenced was blood. CDR3 coding DNA: TGTGCCAGCAGGGTGGTAGGGAGCCACGAGCAGTACTTC. This gives the protein CASRVVGSHEQYF.